These 32 T cell receptor beta chains were all obtained from the same sample, sequenced in a study of neurological immune-mediated disorders. TCRdb independently ran MiXCR on the 5' RACE reads; one entry per CDR3 protein. The sample includes 30,000 or so distinct CDR3 sequences, 4.6% of them seen just once. Input material: PBMCs. The receptors were sampled from a man aged 18 to 30 in good health.

This clonotype was found many times. The chain combines TRBV27 with TRBJ2-1; D not certain. Trimming removed 2 bases from V and 10 bases from J, with 15 bases in between. Germline assignment: CDR1 MNHEY and CDR2 SMNVEV (reference sequence). This CDR3 is built from 14 residues. CDR3 amino acids: CASSLVVRPEEQFF. The CDR3 bases are TGTGCCAGCAGTTTAGTAGTGCGTCCCGAAGAGCAGTTCTTC.

This clonotype was detected many times. This chain joins TRBV3-1 and TRBJ1-2, with D hard to call. The V gene's germline CDR1 is LGHDT and CDR2 YNNKEL (reference sequence). This CDR3 is 15 amino acids long. Trimming pared 1 base from V and 8 bases from J, leaving 17 bases between. CDR3 coding DNA: TGTGCCAGCAGCCAAGGGTCCCCGGCGGTATTGGGCTACACCTTC. As protein: CASSQGSPAVLGYTF.

This clonotype occurred many times. This sequence joins TRBV20-1 and TRBJ2-2; D is undetermined. V lost 6 bases to trimming and J lost 5 bases, with 10 bases between them. This CDR3 has 12 amino acids. The V gene's germline CDR1 is DFQATT and CDR2 SNEGSKA (reference sequence). In DNA form, the CDR3 reads TGCAGTGCGCCAAGGGAAACCGGGGAGCTGTTTTTT. Protein: CSAPRETGELFF.

This clonotype has at least ten counts. This rearrangement joins TRBV4-3 to TRBJ1-2, with TRBD1 identical over 7 bases. The CDR3 totals 17 residues. The V gene end was trimmed by 0 bases and the J gene end by 7 bases; junction bases not matched to a gene: 14. CDR1 is LGHNA, CDR2 YSLEER, per germline. CDR3 bases: TGCGCCAGCAGCCAAGATAGGTACCCGGGACAGATCTCTGGCTACACCTTC. This gives the protein CASSQDRYPGQISGYTF.

The table lists this clonotype with many counts. The V call is TRBV6-5, the J call TRBJ2-3; 7 positions agree with TRBD1. This CDR3 is 14 amino acids long. From germline, CDR1 is MNHEY and CDR2 SVGAGI. After removal of 4 bases from V and 3 bases from J, the junction contained 4 bases not matched to a gene. The CDR3 here is CASSLTGLTDTQYF. CDR3 DNA: TGTGCCAGCAGTTTGACAGGGCTGACAGATACGCAGTATTTT.

Only a few counts were recorded for this clonotype. The chain carries TRBV20-1 and TRBJ1-1; D is unclear. The V end was cut by 3 bases, the J end by 2 bases, with 10 bases between. This CDR3 is built from 13 residues. CDR1 DFQATT and CDR2 SNEGSKA come from the germline V gene (reference sequence). This CDR3 reads CSASPQTNTEAFF. Written as DNA, the CDR3 is TGCAGTGCTAGTCCCCAGACCAACACTGAAGCTTTCTTT.

This clonotype was seen ten or more times. The CDR3 nucleotides read TGTGCCAGCGCGGACTTTGGTAGCAATCAGCCCCAGCATTTT. This gives the protein CASADFGSNQPQHF. This rearrangement joins TRBV6-2 or TRBV6-3 to TRBJ1-5; D ambiguous. CDR1 MNHEY and CDR2 SVGEGT come from the germline V gene. The CDR3 runs to 14 residues. V lost 8 bases, J lost 0 bases, and 11 bases lay in between.

This clonotype was counted many times. The gene calls are TRBV4-3 and TRBJ2-3; no reliable D call. Trimming took 1 base from V and 2 from J, leaving 16 bases between them. There are 17 residues in the CDR3. Germline CDR1 reads LGHNA; CDR2 reads YSLEER. The CDR3 DNA reads as TGCGCCAGCAGCCAAGCACCCCCGAATAGAAACACAGATACGCAGTATTTT. The encoded protein is CASSQAPPNRNTDTQYF.

This clonotype was observed many times. The chain couples TRBV29-1 to TRBJ2-5; D not certain. Germline V gene lookup returns CDR1 SQVTM and CDR2 ANQGSEA. This CDR3 region has 12 residues. Trimming removed 2 bases from V and 2 bases from J, with 6 bases in between. The CDR3 DNA reads TGCAGCGTTGAATTCAGTCAAGAGACCCAGTACTTC. This sequence encodes CSVEFSQETQYF.

There are many counts of this clonotype. The CDR3, as DNA: TGCGCCAGCAGTCCTGACAGGGGGCATGGCTACACCTTC. Protein: CASSPDRGHGYTF. The chain joins TRBV10-1 to TRBJ1-2; 10 bases are a match to TRBD1. The V gene's germline CDR1 is WNHNN and CDR2 SYGVQD (reference sequence). The CDR3 is 13 amino acids. Trimming took 5 bases from V and 6 from J; bases not matched to a gene: 3.

Only a few counts were recorded for this clonotype. The chain combines TRBV6-2 or TRBV6-3 with TRBJ1-5; D not certain. The CDR3 has 15 residues. Germline-derived CDR1 and CDR2 are MNHEY and SVGEGT. Deletions cut 6 bases from V and 0 bases from J, with 12 bases between. CDR3 sequence (DNA): TGTGCCAGCAGCCCCCGGACGACTAGCAATCAGCCCCAGCATTTT. It yields the protein CASSPRTTSNQPQHF.

This clonotype appeared many times. This rearrangement joins TRBV5-1 to TRBJ2-5; 7 nucleotides agree with TRBD1. V dropped 0 bases and J dropped 4; count of bases not matched to a gene: 3. This CDR3 is built from 14 residues. Germline values: CDR1 SGHRS, CDR2 YFSETQ. The CDR3 reads CASSLGQGGETQYF. The CDR3 DNA reads as TGCGCCAGCAGCTTGGGACAGGGTGGAGAGACCCAGTACTTC.

This clonotype was counted at least ten times. The chain links TRBV5-1 to TRBJ1-4; no clear D gene. Trimming took 0 bases from V and 7 from J, leaving 13 bases between them. Germline V lookup: CDR1 SGHRS, CDR2 YFSETQ. The CDR3 length is 15 residues. CDR3 protein: CASSLDGAKGEKLFF. The CDR3 DNA is TGCGCCAGCAGCTTGGACGGCGCGAAGGGTGAAAAACTGTTTTTT.

Ten or more counts support this clonotype. The CDR3 here is CASSMFQGGQTF. CDR3 DNA: TGTGCCAGCAGCATGTTCCAGGGAGGGCAGACCTTC. The chain combines TRBV11-1 with TRBJ1-2; D is possibly TRBD1 (5 bases). CDR3 length equals 12 residues. V gave up 5 bases and J gave up 14 bases, with 18 bases separating them. Germline CDR1 SGHAT, CDR2 FQDESV (reference sequence). Based on the CDR3 plus reference TRBV11-1 and TRBJ1-2, the full variable domain is EAEVAQSPRYKITEKSQAVAFWCDPISGHATLYWYRQILGQGPELLVQFQDESVVDDSQLPKDRFSAERLKGVDSTLKIQPAELGDSAMYLCASSMFQGGQTFGSGTRLTVV.

There are many counts of this clonotype. This chain uses TRBV12-3 or TRBV12-4 with TRBJ1-1; no firm D call. The CDR3 has 14 residues. With 6 bases removed from V and 2 bases from J, the gap between germline ends came to 13 bases. The CDR3 loop reads CASRDQVANTEAFF. The CDR3 coding sequence is TGTGCCAGCAGGGACCAGGTGGCAAACACTGAAGCTTTCTTT.

This clonotype has a count of ten or more. This chain uses TRBV11-1 with TRBJ2-2, with 7 bases identical to TRBD1. J was trimmed by 7 bases and V by 4 bases; bases with no gene match: 6. Germline V CDR1 and CDR2: SGHAT, FQDESV (reference sequence). This CDR3 spans 14 amino acids. The CDR3 nucleotides are TGTGCCAGCAGCTGGACAGGCTTTGACGGGGAGCTGTTTTTT. Encoded protein: CASSWTGFDGELFF. The entire variable domain, with the rest obtained from reference TRBV11-1 and TRBJ2-2, is as follows: EAEVAQSPRYKITEKSQAVAFWCDPISGHATLYWYRQILGQGPELLVQFQDESVVDDSQLPKDRFSAERLKGVDSTLKIQPAELGDSAMYLCASSWTGFDGELFFGEGSRLTVL.

This clonotype was seen many times. The V call is TRBV2, the J call TRBJ2-7; D unresolved. The V and J ends lost 4 bases and 5 bases respectively, with 9 bases between them. The CDR3 runs to 12 residues. Germline CDR1 is SNHLY and CDR2 is FYNNEI. The CDR3 nucleotides read TGTGCCAGCAGTGGCAGTCTCCACGAGCAGTACTTC. Its translation is CASSGSLHEQYF.

There are many counts of this clonotype. V is TRBV20-1 and J is TRBJ2-7, with 12 bases identical to TRBD1. V gave up 5 bases and J gave up 7 bases; unmatched junction bases: 12. Germline V gene data show CDR1 as DFQATT and CDR2 as SNEGSKA (reference sequence). This CDR3 has 15 residues. The CDR3 nucleotides read TGCAGTGCTCCAAAGGCCGGGACAGGGGGCCGGGAGCAGTACTTC. Translation: CSAPKAGTGGREQYF.

At least ten counts were recorded for this clonotype. The gene calls are TRBV5-4 and TRBJ2-5, with D perhaps assigned TRBD1 or TRBD2 (5 bases each). The V and J ends lost 2 bases and 5 bases respectively, with 16 bases between them. Per germline, CDR1 SGHNT and CDR2 YYREEE (reference sequence). The CDR3 covers 15 residues. DNA for the CDR3: TGTGCCAGCAGCTTAGGAGAGTCGGGACGGGAGACCCAGTACTTC. Its translation is CASSLGESGRETQYF.

This clonotype was recorded at least ten times. The chain uses TRBV14 and TRBJ2-3; D remains unclear. With 3 bases removed from V and 6 bases from J, the gap between germline ends came to 7 bases. Germline-derived CDR1 and CDR2 are SGHDN and FVKESK. This CDR3 contains 12 residues. The CDR3 coding sequence is TGTGCCAGCAGCCACCCGACGGATACGCAGTATTTT. This codes for CASSHPTDTQYF.

This clonotype was recorded at least ten times. This chain connects TRBV5-1 to TRBJ2-1; 12 bases match TRBD2. V trimming: 0 bases; J trimming: 5 bases; junction bases outside the gene matches: 0. Germline loops: CDR1 SGHRS, CDR2 YFSETQ. There are 15 residues in the CDR3. CDR3 amino acids: CASSLGLAGDNEQFF. The CDR3, as DNA: TGCGCCAGCAGCTTGGGACTAGCGGGGGACAATGAGCAGTTCTTC.

This clonotype came up many times. The V gene is TRBV7-9, the J gene TRBJ2-1; either TRBD1 or TRBD2 may fit D (5 bases each). Germline CDR1 and CDR2: SEHNR and FQNEAQ (reference sequence). The CDR3 spans 14 residues. V was clipped by 5 bases and J by 12 bases, with 20 bases between them. The CDR3 loop is CASSLGEGRPGQFF. CDR3 bases: TGTGCCAGCAGCCTCGGAGAGGGGCGTCCTGGGCAGTTCTTC.

This clonotype was observed at least ten times. The chain uses TRBV5-1 and TRBJ1-1, with D possibly being TRBD1 (6 bases). Per the germline V gene, CDR1 is SGHRS and CDR2 is YFSETQ. V was shortened by 7 bases and J by 5 bases, with 12 bases between the two germline ends. This CDR3 has 12 amino acids. The CDR3 bases are TGCGCCAGCGGCTACAGGGAGACTGAAGCTTTCTTT. Encoded protein: CASGYRETEAFF.

This clonotype was detected many times. For the CDR3, the DNA is TGTGCCAGCAGCCAAGTAGGACAGACTGAAGCTTTCTTT. Its translation is CASSQVGQTEAFF. The gene calls are TRBV4-2 and TRBJ1-1; a weak D match, TRBD1 (6 bases). The germline V gene has CDR1 LGHNA and CDR2 YNFKEQ. V gave up 1 base and J gave up 5 bases, with 8 bases separating them. CDR3 size: 13 residues.

This clonotype has a count of ten or more. The chain combines TRBV6-5 with TRBJ2-7, with a weak D call TRBD2 (5 bases). This CDR3 comprises 15 residues. The germline CDR1 and CDR2 sequences are MNHEY and SVGAGI. V lost 0 bases to trimming and J lost 0 bases, with 9 bases between them. Here the CDR3 reads CASSYSSGNSYEQYF. CDR3 DNA: TGTGCCAGCAGTTACTCTTCGGGAAACTCCTACGAGCAGTACTTC.

This clonotype was counted ten times or more. The J gene is TRBJ2-3, the V gene TRBV5-1; 13 bases fit TRBD2. CDR3 length: 18 amino acids. From germline, CDR1 is SGHRS and CDR2 YFSETQ. V gave up 4 bases and J gave up 0 bases; unmatched junction bases: 8. The CDR3 loop is CASSPGLAGTFSTDTQYF. As DNA, the CDR3 is TGCGCCAGCAGCCCGGGACTAGCGGGGACCTTTAGCACAGATACGCAGTATTTT.

This clonotype has a count of ten or more. The V gene is TRBV29-1, the J gene TRBJ1-1; D call uncertain. The germline gives CDR1 SQVTM, CDR2 ANQGSEA. V lost 1 base and J 0 bases, leaving 9 bases between the germline ends. The CDR3 has 14 residues. The CDR3: CSVEVTLMNTEAFF. The CDR3 DNA reads TGCAGCGTTGAAGTAACGTTGATGAACACTGAAGCTTTCTTT. The full variable domain, its missing parts supplied by reference TRBV29-1 and TRBJ1-1, is SAVISQKPSRDICQRGTSLTIQCQVDSQVTMMFWYRQQPGQSLTLIATANQGSEATYESGFVIDKFPISRPNLTFSTLTVSNMSPEDSSIYLCSVEVTLMNTEAFFGQGTRLTVV.

This clonotype was detected many times. V and J are TRBV6-6 and TRBJ1-4; possibly TRBD1 for D (5 bases). Per the germline V gene, CDR1 is MNHNY and CDR2 is SVGAGI (reference sequence). V was shortened by 6 bases and J by 8 bases, with 16 bases between the two germline ends. There are 14 residues in the CDR3. The CDR3 spells CASRPGGDGEKLFF. DNA for the CDR3: TGTGCCAGCAGGCCCGGCGGGGACGGCGAAAAACTGTTTTTT.

This clonotype appeared many times. V gene TRBV5-6 combines with J gene TRBJ1-2; 9 bases fit TRBD1. The CDR3 covers 16 residues. CDR1 and CDR2 from the germline V gene are SGHDT and YYEEEE. V lost 4 bases, J lost 4 bases, and 11 bases stayed unmatched. CDR3 in amino acids: CASSRTGAQGSYGYTF. The CDR3 coding sequence is TGTGCCAGCAGCCGGACAGGGGCGCAGGGATCCTATGGCTACACCTTC.

This clonotype was found many times. The rearrangement joins TRBV18 to TRBJ2-7; D possibly matches TRBD1 or TRBD2 (5 bases each). V lost 2 bases, J lost 5 bases, and 13 bases lay in between. This CDR3 spans 14 amino acids. CDR1 is KGHSH, CDR2 LQKENI, per germline. CDR3 residues: CASSPIIGANEQYF. The CDR3, as DNA: TGTGCCAGCTCACCAATAATCGGGGCCAACGAGCAGTACTTC.

This clonotype was observed at least ten times. The genes are TRBV20-1 and TRBJ2-1; TRBD2 agrees at 11 bases. Germline loops: CDR1 DFQATT, CDR2 SNEGSKA (reference sequence). This CDR3 contains 14 residues. V lost 1 base to trimming and J lost 6 bases; unmatched junction nucleotides: 2. The CDR3 reads CSARVAGGPNEQFF. CDR3 sequence (DNA): TGCAGTGCTAGAGTAGCGGGGGGGCCCAATGAGCAGTTCTTC.

This clonotype is judged medium-sized. V gene TRBV20-1 combines with J gene TRBJ2-3; weak D call: TRBD2 (5 bases). The V gene's germline CDR1 is DFQATT and CDR2 SNEGSKA (reference sequence). This CDR3 comprises 14 residues. Between the trimmed V and J ends, which lost 3 bases and 0 bases, there was a span of 10 bases. The CDR3 spells CSARTMTSTDTQYF. CDR3 DNA sequence: TGCAGTGCTAGGACTATGACTAGCACAGATACGCAGTATTTT.